One sample yielded the 23 T cell receptor beta chains listed below, sequenced in a study of identifying expanded T cells in peripheral blood (dated by TCRdb to between 2018 and 2020). Receptor libraries were prepared by the immunoSEQ multiplex PCR assay. Held by TCRdb, this immuneACCESS table contains in-frame sequences only and omits some clones. Under half of the omission traces to an unresolved V gene where checked; the cause of the rest is unknown. The sample yields 85,000 to 120,000 clones; approximately 88% were counted once. The top ten clones comprise 13% to 15% of the sample. The sample taken for sequencing was blood. The receptors were sampled from a person between 18 and 70 years old in good health.

The V and J genes are TRBV18 and TRBJ1-5; D is ambiguous. V lost 6 bases, J lost 1 base, and 13 bases lay in between. Germline V lookup: CDR1 KGHSH, CDR2 LQKENI. The CDR3 covers 15 residues. This CDR3 is CASSREPGSNQPQHF. In nucleotides, the CDR3 is TGTGCCAGCTCCCGAGAGCCGGGCAGCAATCAGCCCCAGCATTTT.

The V gene is TRBV10-3, the J gene TRBJ1-1, with unresolved D. V was trimmed by 4 bases and J by 1 base, leaving 10 bases between them. The CDR3 runs 14 residues. Germline CDR1 reads ENHRY; CDR2 reads SYGVKD. The CDR3 sequence: CAISGKQPNTEAFF. The DNA of the CDR3 is TGTGCCATCAGTGGTAAACAGCCGAACACTGAAGCTTTCTTT.

CDR3 region: CASSPQLGLEGKLFF. The CDR3 region has the DNA TGTGCCAGCAGTCCACAATTGGGCCTAGAGGGAAAACTGTTTTTT. V and J are TRBV6-6 and TRBJ1-4; D not certain. Per germline, CDR1 MNHNY and CDR2 SVGAGI (reference sequence). V gave up 5 bases and J gave up 10 bases, with 20 bases separating them. There are 15 residues in the CDR3.

The V gene is TRBV18, the J gene TRBJ1-2, with D tentatively TRBD1 (6 bases). Germline V lookup: CDR1 KGHSH, CDR2 LQKENI. This CDR3 contains 13 residues. Trimming removed 3 bases at V and 8 bases at J, with 13 bases between. The CDR3 DNA reads as TGTGCCAGCTCACCGTCGACAGGCGCGGGCTACACCTTC. Translation: CASSPSTGAGYTF.

Of note for this clone: Within the sample, other DNA sequences also encode this same CDR3. This sequence joins TRBV7-2 and TRBJ1-5; 7 positions match TRBD1. In germline, CDR1 is SGHTA, CDR2 FQGNSA. The trim removed 6 bases at V and 2 bases at J, leaving 4 bases unmatched. There are 14 residues in the CDR3. CDR3 loop: CASSRQGGNQPQHF. CDR3 DNA sequence: TGTGCCAGCAGTAGACAGGGAGGCAATCAGCCCCAGCATTTT.

The table lists this clone with a count of one. The J gene is TRBJ1-2, the V gene TRBV5-1, with TRBD1 identical over 9 bases. The CDR3 contains 15 residues. CDR1 is SGHRS, CDR2 YFSETQ, per germline. J lost 0 bases, V lost 4 bases, and 4 bases had no gene match. CDR3 sequence reads: CASSRGTGPNYGYTF. CDR3 bases: TGCGCCAGCAGCCGTGGGACAGGGCCTAACTATGGCTACACCTTC. The full variable domain, with the rest looked up from reference TRBV5-1 and TRBJ1-2, is KAGVTQTPRYLIKTRGQQVTLSCSPISGHRSVSWYQQTPGQGLQFLFEYFSETQRNKGNFPGRFSGRQFSNSRSEMNVSTLELGDSALYLCASSRGTGPNYGYTFGSGTRLTVV.

The chain combines TRBV19 with TRBJ2-7; 7 nucleotides align to TRBD2. V was clipped by 5 bases and J by 5 bases; unmatched bases: 15. Germline CDR1 and CDR2: LNHDA and SQIVND (reference sequence). This CDR3 has 16 amino acids. The CDR3 is CASSSAGTEKWHEQYF. Here the CDR3 DNA reads TGTGCCAGTAGTTCAGCGGGGACGGAAAAATGGCACGAGCAGTACTTC.

The chain combines TRBV30 with TRBJ2-7; D call uncertain. V lost 2 bases and J lost 5, with 7 bases in between. Germline V gene sequence: CDR1 GTSNPN, CDR2 SVGIG (reference sequence). CDR3 size: 11 residues. The CDR3 region has the DNA TGTGCCTGGAGTCGGTCTAACGAGCAGTACTTC. It specifies CAWSRSNEQYF. The full variable domain, with the rest looked up from reference TRBV30 and TRBJ2-7, is SQTIHQWPATLVQPVGSPLSLECTVEGTSNPNLYWYRQAAGRGLQLLFYSVGIGQISSEVPQNLSASRPQDRQFILSSKKLLLSDSGFYLCAWSRSNEQYFGPGTRLTVT.

The rearrangement links TRBV6-1 to TRBJ1-2, with 9 nucleotides matching TRBD1. The germline V gene encodes CDR1 MNHNS and CDR2 SASEGT. This CDR3 has 12 residues. With V trimmed by 7 bases and J by 6 bases, 3 bases remained unmatched. The CDR3 region is CASMDRGNGYTF. The CDR3 DNA reads as TGTGCCAGCATGGACAGGGGTAATGGCTACACCTTC.

The chain recombines TRBV4-1 with TRBJ1-3; D gene unclear. Trimming shortened V by 1 base and J by 4 bases, and 11 bases separated the two germline ends. Germline values: CDR1 MGHRA, CDR2 YSYEKL. The CDR3 sequence is 15 residues long. The CDR3 here is CASSQGRQRGNTIYF. The CDR3, as DNA: TGCGCCAGCAGCCAAGGTCGCCAGAGAGGAAACACCATATATTTT.

The chain combines TRBV2 with TRBJ1-1; the D is unclear. Germline V lookup: CDR1 SNHLY, CDR2 FYNNEI. This CDR3 has 11 amino acids. V lost 6 bases and J 9 bases, leaving 11 bases between the germline ends. The CDR3 here is CASSVKGKAFF. CDR3 nucleotides: TGTGCCAGCAGCGTGAAAGGGAAAGCTTTCTTT.

The genes are TRBV19 and TRBJ1-5; D may be TRBD1 (5 bases). This CDR3 region has 14 residues. Germline CDR1 LNHDA, CDR2 SQIVND (reference sequence). Trimming stripped 4 bases from V and 6 bases from J, with 13 bases between. The CDR3 DNA reads TGTGCCAGTAGTAGTCCCCAGGGACGTCAGCCCCAGCATTTT. It specifies CASSSPQGRQPQHF.

The chain uses TRBV5-1 and TRBJ2-7; 7 nucleotides align to TRBD1. The junction had 8 bases not matched to a gene; V was cut back by 2 bases and J by 3 bases. Germline lookup yields CDR1 SGHRS and CDR2 YFSETQ. There are 15 residues in the CDR3. The chain's CDR3 is CASSFLATGNYEQYF. The CDR3 region has the DNA TGCGCCAGCAGCTTCCTTGCGACAGGGAACTACGAGCAGTACTTC. The full variable domain, in which reference TRBV5-1 and TRBJ2-7 provide the parts outside the CDR3, is KAGVTQTPRYLIKTRGQQVTLSCSPISGHRSVSWYQQTPGQGLQFLFEYFSETQRNKGNFPGRFSGRQFSNSRSEMNVSTLELGDSALYLCASSFLATGNYEQYFGPGTRLTVT.

The chain employs TRBV7-2 and TRBJ2-7; the match to TRBD2 covers 8 bases. The germline V gene has CDR1 SGHTA and CDR2 FQGNSA. The CDR3 consists of 17 residues. V lost 3 bases to trimming and J lost 7 bases; unmatched junction nucleotides: 17. CDR3 DNA: TGTGCCAGCAGCTTTATGGGGCGCGCGGGAGGCGGGGGGGAGCAGTACTTC. This encodes CASSFMGRAGGGGEQYF.

The chain is built from TRBV11-3 and TRBJ2-1; 9 positions agree with TRBD2. J gave up 9 bases and V 5 bases, and 14 bases lay outside the gene matches. Germline CDR1 and CDR2: SGHNT and YENEEA. CDR3 length: 16 residues. The CDR3 region has the DNA TGTGCCAGCAGCCTCAGTGATGGGCGGGGGGGCGGTGAGCAGTTCTTC. Protein: CASSLSDGRGGGEQFF.

As DNA, the CDR3 is TGTGCCAGCAGTCCGGGACTTGGCACAGATACGCAGTATTTT. Amino acids: CASSPGLGTDTQYF. The genes are TRBV6-5 and TRBJ2-3; possibly TRBD2 for D (6 bases). Germline CDR1 is MNHEY and CDR2 is SVGAGI. The CDR3 length is 14 residues. Between the trimmed V and J ends, which lost 5 bases and 1 base, there was a span of 10 bases.

The J gene is TRBJ2-7, the V gene TRBV14; 7 bases align to TRBD1. The length of the CDR3 is 15 residues. CDR1 is SGHDN, CDR2 FVKESK, per germline. The V gene end was trimmed by 4 bases and the J gene end by 3 bases; junction bases not matched to a gene: 9. The CDR3 protein is CASSRRRDSYYEQYF. The CDR3 DNA follows: TGTGCCAGCAGCCGCAGAAGGGACAGCTACTACGAGCAGTACTTC. Combining the CDR3 with reference TRBV14 and TRBJ2-7 gives the whole variable domain EAGVTQFPSHSVIEKGQTVTLRCDPISGHDNLYWYRRVMGKEIKFLLHFVKESKQDESGMPNNRFLAERTGGTYSTLKVQPAELEDSGVYFCASSRRRDSYYEQYFGPGTRLTVT.

This chain connects TRBV20-1 to TRBJ2-5; no definite D call. CDR1 is DFQATT, CDR2 SNEGSKA, per germline (reference sequence). The CDR3 sequence is 10 residues long. V lost 7 bases, J lost 2 bases, and 5 bases lay in between. This CDR3 is CSGSQETQYF. For the CDR3, the DNA is TGCAGTGGATCGCAAGAGACCCAGTACTTC.

This chain joins TRBV29-1 and TRBJ1-3, with unresolved D. The germline gives CDR1 SQVTM, CDR2 ANQGSEA. The CDR3 covers 13 residues. V was shortened by 3 bases and J by 0 bases, with 6 bases between the two germline ends. CDR3: CSVERSSGNTIYF. The CDR3 region has the DNA TGCAGCGTTGAGCGGAGCTCTGGAAACACCATATATTTT.

This clone showed up just once. The chain combines TRBV6-5 with TRBJ1-1, with D maybe TRBD1 (6 bases). V gave up 4 bases and J gave up 1 base, with 10 bases separating them. CDR1 is MNHEY and CDR2 is SVGAGI in the germline V gene. The CDR3 covers 14 residues. This CDR3 reads CASSSPGQNTEAFF. CDR3 nucleotide sequence: TGTGCCAGCAGTTCCCCGGGACAGAACACTGAAGCTTTCTTT.

The chain recombines TRBV9 with TRBJ1-1; TRBD1 is a possible D gene (5 bases). Trimming took off 3 bases at V and 0 bases at J, with 12 bases between the two ends. This CDR3 spans 15 amino acids. Germline V lookup: CDR1 SGDLS, CDR2 YYNGEE. CDR3 sequence reads: CASSGFEGVNTEAFF. The CDR3 DNA is TGTGCCAGCAGCGGATTCGAAGGGGTGAACACTGAAGCTTTCTTT. Filled out from reference TRBV9 and TRBJ1-1, the complete variable domain reads DSGVTQTPKHLITATGQRVTLRCSPRSGDLSVYWYQQSLDQGLQFLIQYYNGEERAKGNILERFSAQQFPDLHSELNLSSLELGDSALYFCASSGFEGVNTEAFFGQGTRLTVV.

The chain recombines TRBV6-6 with TRBJ2-7, with 8 bases aligning to TRBD2. The germline CDR1 and CDR2 sequences are MNHNY and SVGAGI (reference sequence). V gave up 6 bases and J gave up 3 bases; unmatched junction bases: 10. This CDR3 comprises 15 residues. In DNA, the CDR3 is TGTGCCAGCAGCTCCGGGACTAGACAATACTACGAGCAGTACTTC. Protein: CASSSGTRQYYEQYF.

CDR3 nucleotide sequence: TGTGCCAGCAGCTTGGACAGGGGAACTAATGAAAAACTGTTTTTT. Translation: CASSLDRGTNEKLFF. The genes are TRBV7-7 and TRBJ1-4; 9 nucleotides align to TRBD1. V shed 3 bases and J 1 base; nucleotides not matched to a gene: 0. CDR1 SSHAT and CDR2 FNYEAQ come from the germline V gene (reference sequence). The CDR3 sequence is 15 residues long.